A single sample gave rise to the 28 T cell receptor beta chains below, sequenced in a study of PD-L1 blockade in urothelial cancer. Measured with immunoSEQ multiplex PCR; TCRdb has only the in-frame clones, and not every one. Of 11,000 to 15,000 clones listed, roughly 90% are singletons. The sample was PBMCs, taken around atezolizumab (anti-PD-L1) treatment. The receptor set was obtained from an older man with urothelial cancer.

The chain combines TRBV7-9 with TRBJ2-3; D may be TRBD2 (6 bases). Germline CDR1 SEHNR, CDR2 FQNEAQ (reference sequence). This CDR3 region has 13 residues. Trimming cost V 5 bases and J 6 bases, with 12 bases left between them. CDR3: CASSPRLGDTQYF. The CDR3 DNA follows: TGTGCCAGCAGCCCACGACTAGGCGATACGCAGTATTTT.

The chain recombines TRBV5-1 with TRBJ2-7; tentatively, D is TRBD1 (6 bases). The CDR3 contains 14 residues. Trimming cost V 2 bases and J 0 bases, with 9 bases left between them. Per germline, CDR1 SGHRS and CDR2 YFSETQ. The CDR3 DNA follows: TGCGCCAGCAGCTTCTTGGACAGCTCCTACGAGCAGTACTTC. Translating gives CASSFLDSSYEQYF.

This chain links TRBV7-2 with TRBJ2-7; tentative D call: TRBD1 (6 bases). Germline V gene sequence: CDR1 SGHTA, CDR2 FQGNSA. V lost 1 base, J lost 3 bases, and 7 bases lay in between. The CDR3 runs to 13 residues. CDR3 protein: CASSLGTVYEQYF. The CDR3 nucleotides read TGTGCCAGCAGCTTAGGGACAGTCTACGAGCAGTACTTC.

The gene calls are TRBV5-5 and TRBJ2-3; 7 bases map to TRBD1. The CDR3 consists of 16 residues. Looked up from germline, CDR1 is SGHKS and CDR2 is YYEKEE (reference sequence). The trim removed 1 base at V and 2 bases at J, leaving 7 bases unmatched. The chain's CDR3 is CASSLWAGGITDTQYF. CDR3 coding DNA: TGTGCCAGCAGCTTGTGGGCAGGGGGTATCACAGATACGCAGTATTTT.

This rearrangement joins TRBV7-2 to TRBJ2-1; 10 positions match TRBD2. With V trimmed by 4 bases and J by 4 bases, 4 bases remained unmatched. The CDR3 is 15 residues long. The V gene's germline CDR1 is SGHTA and CDR2 FQGNSA. CDR3 protein: CASSSSGGPYNEQFF. For the CDR3, the DNA is TGTGCCAGCAGCTCTAGCGGGGGACCATACAATGAGCAGTTCTTC.

In its sample, this clone was seen a few times. The J gene is TRBJ2-2, the V gene TRBV4-1; the match to TRBD2 covers 11 bases. The J segment lost 4 bases and the V segment lost 4 bases, leaving 8 bases of the junction unmatched. The CDR3 sequence is 17 residues long. Germline V gene sequence: CDR1 MGHRA, CDR2 YSYEKL. CDR3 region: CASSRLSGGVLTGELFF. The CDR3 DNA is TGCGCCAGCAGCCGCCTTAGCGGGGGGGTTCTCACCGGGGAGCTGTTTTTT.

The chain has TRBV4-1 and TRBJ2-7, with 12 bases fitting TRBD2. In germline, CDR1 is MGHRA, CDR2 YSYEKL. V lost 3 bases and J lost 3; bases outside the gene matches: 0. CDR3 size: 14 residues. This CDR3 is CASSQTSGSYEQYF. The CDR3 DNA is TGCGCCAGCAGCCAGACTAGCGGGAGCTACGAGCAGTACTTC.

This chain links TRBV6-1 with TRBJ2-7; no reliable D call. V was clipped by 2 bases and J by 0 bases, with 17 bases between them. The CDR3 is 17 residues long. CDR1 is MNHNS, CDR2 SASEGT, per germline. CDR3 region: CASSERPSTALSYEQYF. Written as DNA, the CDR3 is TGTGCCAGCAGTGAAAGGCCCTCTACAGCCCTCTCCTACGAGCAGTACTTC.

The chain links TRBV6-5 to TRBJ2-6; D unresolved. The CDR3 runs to 15 residues. Germline assignment: CDR1 MNHEY and CDR2 SVGAGI. V was cut by 6 bases and J by 0 bases, with 9 bases left in between. The CDR3 region is CASRPQFSGANVLTF. The DNA of the CDR3 is TGTGCCAGCAGACCACAGTTCTCTGGGGCCAACGTCCTGACTTTC.

In this sample, this clone turned up once. J is TRBJ2-7 and V is TRBV6-1; D remains ambiguous. The V end lost 7 bases, the J end lost 3 bases, and 16 bases lay between the germline ends. The CDR3 extends over 14 amino acids. Germline V gives CDR1 MNHNS, CDR2 SASEGT. The CDR3 protein is CASTYDVGNYEQYF. The DNA for the CDR3 is TGTGCCAGCACCTACGATGTGGGCAACTACGAGCAGTACTTC.

The rearrangement links TRBV18 to TRBJ1-4; no reliable D call. The germline V and J ends were trimmed by 3 bases and 8 bases, with 19 bases remaining between them. Germline CDR1 KGHSH, CDR2 LQKENI. The CDR3 totals 16 residues. This CDR3 is CASSPNFGGTVEKLFF. In DNA, the CDR3 is TGTGCCAGCTCACCCAATTTCGGCGGCACCGTCGAAAAACTGTTTTTT.

The chain combines TRBV19 with TRBJ1-2; a possible D gene is TRBD1 (5 bases). Trimming left V 4 bases short and J 9 bases short, with 12 bases between. Germline CDR1 and CDR2: LNHDA and SQIVND (reference sequence). The CDR3 spans 12 residues. CDR3 amino acids: CASSTAGLSYTF. CDR3 coding DNA: TGTGCCAGTAGTACGGCAGGGTTAAGCTACACCTTC.

The V call is TRBV11-2, the J call TRBJ2-7, with 7 bases aligning to TRBD1. Per germline, CDR1 SGHAT and CDR2 FQNNGV. This CDR3 spans 11 amino acids. The J segment lost 12 bases and the V segment lost 2 bases, leaving 4 bases of the junction unmatched. CDR3 amino acids: CASSLTGVLYF. The CDR3 region has the DNA TGTGCCAGCAGCTTAACAGGGGTCCTGTACTTC.

This clone was counted a single time. This chain connects TRBV4-1 to TRBJ1-1, with TRBD1 matching over 7 bases. V shed 5 bases, J shed 3 bases, and the junction held 6 bases outside the gene matches. The CDR3 sequence is 14 residues long. Germline CDR1 and CDR2: MGHRA and YSYEKL. The CDR3 protein is CASSTTQGYTEAFF. DNA for the CDR3: TGCGCCAGCAGCACCACACAGGGGTACACTGAAGCTTTCTTT.

The CDR3 region is CASSTSHRVNTEAFF. The CDR3 bases are TGTGCCAGCAGCACAAGCCACAGGGTGAACACTGAAGCTTTCTTT. The chain has TRBV5-4 and TRBJ1-1; tentative D call: TRBD1 (6 bases). V lost 4 bases to trimming and J lost 0 bases, with 13 bases between them. CDR1 is SGHNT, CDR2 YYREEE, per germline (reference sequence). The CDR3 runs 15 residues.

The chain combines TRBV11-2 with TRBJ2-3, with 8 nucleotides matching TRBD2. The CDR3 sequence is 16 residues long. Germline values: CDR1 SGHAT, CDR2 FQNNGV. V lost 1 base to trimming and J lost 4 bases; unmatched junction nucleotides: 7. DNA for the CDR3: TGTGCCAGCAGCTTAGTGTGGCGGGGGGTCCCAGATACGCAGTATTTT. Its protein is CASSLVWRGVPDTQYF.

The chain couples TRBV27 to TRBJ2-1, with D perhaps TRBD1 (6 bases). Trimming pared 7 bases from V and 5 bases from J, leaving 15 bases between. Germline V gene data show CDR1 as MNHEY and CDR2 as SMNVEV (reference sequence). The CDR3 has 14 amino acids. CDR3 loop: CASTDWTDNNEQFF. For the CDR3, the DNA is TGTGCCAGCACCGATTGGACAGACAACAATGAGCAGTTCTTC.

This rearrangement joins TRBV27 to TRBJ2-7; TRBD2 aligns across 10 bases. There are 16 residues in the CDR3. V gave up 0 bases and J gave up 3 bases; unmatched junction bases: 5. Per germline, CDR1 MNHEY and CDR2 SMNVEV (reference sequence). The CDR3 sequence is CASSLSVLAGNYEQYF. CDR3 nucleotides: TGTGCCAGCAGTTTATCGGTACTAGCGGGGAACTACGAGCAGTACTTC.

CDR3: CASSLVLQATGELFF. CDR3 in DNA: TGTGCCAGCAGCTTGGTTTTGCAGGCGACCGGGGAGCTGTTTTTT. V is TRBV5-8 and J is TRBJ2-2; D gene uncertain. V lost 0 bases, J lost 5 bases, and 11 bases lay in between. This CDR3 is 15 amino acids long. Germline V CDR1 and CDR2: SGHTS, YDEGEE.

This clone came up once. The V and J genes are TRBV6-1 and TRBJ1-2, with 8 bases lining up with TRBD1. Unmatched junction bases numbered 2, after V lost 1 base and J lost 1 base. The germline CDR1 and CDR2 sequences are MNHNS and SASEGT. This CDR3 is built from 15 residues. In nucleotides, the CDR3 is TGTGCCAGCAGTGAAGGACAGGGGCTTAACTATGGCTACACCTTC. Its protein is CASSEGQGLNYGYTF.

The V gene is TRBV2, the J gene TRBJ2-3; no clear D. The CDR3 spans 13 residues. Trimming took off 6 bases at V and 6 bases at J, with 13 bases between the two ends. Germline V CDR1 and CDR2: SNHLY, FYNNEI. CDR3 sequence (DNA): TGTGCCAGCAGAAGGCAGGATGGGGATACGCAGTATTTT. Encoded protein: CASRRQDGDTQYF.

The chain carries TRBV6-1 and TRBJ2-5; 7 bases are a match to TRBD1. This CDR3 has 14 residues. V lost 7 bases, J lost 5 bases, and 10 bases stayed unmatched. Germline V gives CDR1 MNHNS, CDR2 SASEGT. The CDR3 loop is CASTLQGMQETQYF. In DNA form, the CDR3 reads TGTGCCAGCACCCTACAGGGGATGCAGGAGACCCAGTACTTC.

This clone was counted only a few times. This chain joins TRBV7-9 and TRBJ1-6; D not certain. Trimming pared 3 bases from V and 9 bases from J, leaving 9 bases between. Germline-derived CDR1 and CDR2 are SEHNR and FQNEAQ (reference sequence). This CDR3 has 13 amino acids. The CDR3 DNA reads TGTGCCAGCAGCTTGGATGCGGGTTCACCCCTCCACTTT. Translation gives CASSLDAGSPLHF.

Note on this clone: Its ends do not fully match the called genes, so a read error is possible. The chain has TRBV9 and TRBJ2-3, with D hard to call. Germline V gene data show CDR1 as SGDLS and CDR2 as YYNGEE. The CDR3 runs 14 residues. For the CDR3, the DNA is TGTGCCAGCTGCGTTGGGCCTAGCACAGATACGCAGTATTTT. It specifies CASCVGPSTDTQYF.

The genes are TRBV30 and TRBJ2-1; 7 bases match TRBD2. The CDR3 has 15 residues. Germline V gene sequence: CDR1 GTSNPN, CDR2 SVGIG (reference sequence). Unmatched junction bases numbered 8, after V lost 2 bases and J lost 4 bases. CDR3 in amino acids: CAWSSRGRGYNEQFF. CDR3 sequence (DNA): TGTGCCTGGAGTTCCCGTGGGCGGGGGTACAATGAGCAGTTCTTC.

The chain uses TRBV7-7 and TRBJ2-1; 11 nucleotides line up with TRBD2. Germline V gives CDR1 SSHAT, CDR2 FNYEAQ (reference sequence). CDR3 length: 14 residues. V lost 5 bases to trimming and J lost 9 bases; unmatched junction nucleotides: 6. The CDR3 DNA follows: TGTGCCAGCAGCAATAGCGGGGGGGCGGGTGAGCAGTTCTTC. Amino acid sequence: CASSNSGGAGEQFF. Full variable domain (rest looked up from reference TRBV7-7 and TRBJ2-1): GAGVSQSPRYKVTKRGQDVTLRCDPISSHATLYWYQQALGQGPEFLTYFNYEAQPDKSGLPSDRFSAERPEGSISTLTIQRTEQRDSAMYRCASSNSGGAGEQFFGPGTRLTVL.

The chain employs TRBV7-9 and TRBJ2-7; D may be TRBD2 (5 bases). Trimming removed 0 bases from V and 4 bases from J, with 10 bases in between. CDR1 SEHNR and CDR2 FQNEAQ come from the germline V gene (reference sequence). The CDR3 contains 14 residues. The DNA of the CDR3 is TGTGCCAGCAGCTTAGCCCTCGAGGGATACGAGCAGTACTTC. Protein product: CASSLALEGYEQYF.

The V call is TRBV5-1, the J call TRBJ1-1, with D perhaps matching TRBD1 (6 bases). This CDR3 spans 14 amino acids. Deletions cut 0 bases from V and 5 bases from J, with 11 bases between. Looked up from germline, CDR1 is SGHRS and CDR2 is YFSETQ. The CDR3 sequence is CASSLGRGRTEAFF. For the CDR3, the DNA is TGCGCCAGCAGCTTGGGCAGGGGCCGGACTGAAGCTTTCTTT.